This TCR beta chain emerged from a study of molecular identifiers for immune sequencing clone quantification. At the level of the study: Four of five splits of RNA from about 20,000 or 100,000 naive CD8 cells were sequenced in replicates. Study results and caveats: The share of molecules held by clones above 20 RNA copies was over 98% in effector cells and under 1% in naive cells.

TCRdb re-called the PCR reads with MiXCR, one entry per CDR3 protein. The profile covers hundreds of thousands of distinct CDR3 sequences, with 25% appearing a single time and 0.78% taken by the ten largest. Sorting recovered naive CD8 T cells on a CD8+CD4-CCR7+CD45RA+ profile. Many counts were recorded for this clonotype. Its antigen is unidentified. The V segment lost 5 bases and the J segment 2 bases; nucleotides outside the gene matches: 0. CDR1 SNHLY and CDR2 FYNNEI come from the germline V gene. There are 13 residues in the CDR3. The source is a human donor in good health. Some libraries in this study had Jurkat cell RNA spiked in. Input material: naive CD8+ T cells from blood, with Jurkat cell RNA spiked in. The subset here: FACS-sorted CD8+CD4-CCR7+CD45RA+ naive T cells. J is TRBJ2-1 and V is TRBV2, with 7 bases fitting TRBD2. CDR3 amino acids: CASSSGTYNEQFF. CDR3 nucleotides: TGTGCCAGCAGTAGCGGGACCTACAATGAGCAGTTCTTC. The full variable domain, completed using reference TRBV2 and TRBJ2-1, is EPEVTQTPSHQVTQMGQEVILRCVPISNHLYFYWYRQILGQKVEFLVSFYNNEISEKSEIFDDQFSVERPDGSNFTLKIRSTKLEDSAMYFCASSSGTYNEQFFGPGTRLTVL.